The clone carrying this TCR beta chain was recorded at least ten times. This sample stems from a study of HIV-infected patients and healthy controls. Around 530 ng RNA was reverse transcribed with alpha and beta constant-region primers. Alpha and beta chain libraries were made separately by chain-specific third strand synthesis with multiplexing indices. TCRdb re-derived calls from the 5' RACE reads in MiXCR, one entry per CDR3 protein. The table records around 11,000 distinct CDR3 sequences, about 10% of them present only once. Germline V CDR1 and CDR2: SQVTM, ANQGSEA. The J segment lost 0 bases and the V segment lost 6 bases, leaving 15 bases of the junction unmatched. The CDR3 is 17 residues long. Whole blood was used without fractionation, so all unsorted peripheral T cells were included.

Material: blood, obtained before antiretroviral therapy. The chain couples TRBV29-1 to TRBJ2-7, with 9 bases matching TRBD1. This TCR came from an adult with HIV infection. CDR3 bases: TGCAGCGTGGTTCGGGACAGGGCGTTCCGAAGCTCCTACGAGCAGTACTTC. Translated: CSVVRDRAFRSSYEQYF.